A selection of T cell receptor beta chains follows, all from one sample in a study of control samples from healthy donors and cancer patients. Sequencing was performed with immunoSEQ multiplex PCR; in TCRdb, only in-frame clones are kept and a portion is missing. The table shows about 220,000 clones, with about 95% occurring only once. The source material was blood. These receptor sequences come from a man between 45 and 60 years old in good health. Both conserved end residues are part of each CDR3. Each record gives: D gene, J gene, clone size, V gene, CDR3 protein, CDR3 DNA. A D gene is named only where the DNA matches it firmly. Clone size is shown for a subset of rows, as once, few, many or a class of expanded clone.

d_call: .
j_call: TRBJ2-3
clone_size: .
v_call: TRBV5-1
cdr3_aa: CASSLVDSTDTQYF
cdr3_nt: TGCGCCAGCAGCTTGGTTGACAGCACAGATACGCAGTATTTT

d_call: TRBD2
j_call: TRBJ2-1
clone_size: .
v_call: TRBV4-1
cdr3_aa: CASSQGGAAGGSSYNEQFF
cdr3_nt: TGCGCCAGCAGCCAAGGGGGAGCGGCGGGGGGATCCTCCTACAATGAGCAGTTCTTC

d_call: .
j_call: TRBJ1-6
clone_size: once
v_call: TRBV5-1
cdr3_aa: CASSLGGAYNSPLHF
cdr3_nt: TGCGCCAGCAGCTTGGGGGGGGCCTATAATTCACCCCTCCACTTT

d_call: .
j_call: TRBJ1-4
clone_size: .
v_call: TRBV28
cdr3_aa: CASSFRQHATNEKLFF
cdr3_nt: TGTGCCAGCAGTTTCCGACAGCATGCAACTAATGAAAAACTGTTTTTT

d_call: .
j_call: TRBJ2-1
clone_size: .
v_call: TRBV12-3/TRBV12-4
cdr3_aa: CASSLGLNEQFF
cdr3_nt: TGTGCCAGCAGTTTGGGGCTCAATGAGCAGTTCTTC

d_call: .
j_call: TRBJ1-2
clone_size: .
v_call: TRBV5-1
cdr3_aa: CASSEGVGDYTF
cdr3_nt: TGCGCCAGCAGCGAGGGGGTAGGTGACTACACCTTC

d_call: .
j_call: TRBJ1-6
clone_size: .
v_call: TRBV6-1
cdr3_aa: CASSEARGYNSPLHF
cdr3_nt: TGTGCCAGCAGTGAAGCGCGAGGTTATAATTCACCCCTCCACTTT

d_call: .
j_call: TRBJ2-1
clone_size: .
v_call: TRBV9
cdr3_aa: CASSVIASSYNEQFF
cdr3_nt: TGTGCCAGCAGCGTAATCGCGAGCTCCTACAATGAGCAGTTCTTC

d_call: .
j_call: TRBJ2-3
clone_size: few
v_call: TRBV13
cdr3_aa: CASSLLSPFLGPSTDTQYF
cdr3_nt: TGTGCCAGCAGCCTTCTCTCACCTTTTCTGGGCCCCAGCACAGATACGCAGTATTTT

d_call: TRBD1
j_call: TRBJ1-3
clone_size: .
v_call: TRBV28
cdr3_aa: CASSSLGQAIYF
cdr3_nt: TGTGCCAGCAGTTCCTTGGGACAGGCCATATATTTT

d_call: .
j_call: TRBJ1-4
clone_size: .
v_call: TRBV30
cdr3_aa: CAWSVQRGGNEKLFF
cdr3_nt: TGTGCCTGGAGTGTACAAAGGGGAGGGAATGAAAAACTGTTTTTT

d_call: .
j_call: TRBJ1-1
clone_size: .
v_call: TRBV7-9
cdr3_aa: CASSFRAVTEAFF
cdr3_nt: TGTGCCAGCAGCTTCCGGGCGGTGACAGAAGCTTTCTTT

d_call: .
j_call: TRBJ1-3
clone_size: .
v_call: TRBV24-1
cdr3_aa: CATSDPRGGGGNTIYF
cdr3_nt: TGTGCCACCAGTGACCCCAGGGGAGGAGGCGGAAACACCATATATTTT

d_call: TRBD1
j_call: TRBJ2-1
clone_size: .
v_call: TRBV19
cdr3_aa: CASTSLGTGGNEQFF
cdr3_nt: TGTGCCAGTACCTCCTTGGGGACAGGGGGCAATGAGCAGTTCTTC

d_call: .
j_call: TRBJ2-1
clone_size: .
v_call: TRBV7-3
cdr3_aa: CASSLSHSPYNEQFF
cdr3_nt: TGTGCCAGCAGCTTATCTCACAGTCCCTACAATGAGCAGTTCTTC

d_call: TRBD1
j_call: TRBJ1-1
clone_size: .
v_call: TRBV25-1
cdr3_aa: CASSDQQGIRTEAFF
cdr3_nt: TGTGCCAGCAGCGACCAACAGGGGATTAGGACTGAAGCTTTCTTT

d_call: .
j_call: TRBJ2-6
clone_size: once
v_call: TRBV19
cdr3_aa: CASSSPRAGANVLTF
cdr3_nt: TGTGCCAGTAGTAGCCCCAGGGCTGGGGCCAACGTCCTGACTTTC

d_call: TRBD1
j_call: TRBJ2-7
clone_size: .
v_call: TRBV4-1
cdr3_aa: CASSQARQGVEQYF
cdr3_nt: TGCGCCAGCAGCCAGGCTAGACAGGGGGTCGAGCAGTACTTC

d_call: .
j_call: TRBJ1-1
clone_size: .
v_call: TRBV28
cdr3_aa: CASRGSEPTEAFF
cdr3_nt: TGTGCCAGCAGAGGATCCGAACCCACTGAAGCTTTCTTT

d_call: .
j_call: TRBJ1-6
clone_size: .
v_call: TRBV30
cdr3_aa: CAWHVSGLRNSPLHF
cdr3_nt: TGTGCCTGGCACGTATCAGGGTTGCGAAATTCACCCCTCCACTTT

d_call: .
j_call: TRBJ1-5
clone_size: .
v_call: TRBV7-8
cdr3_aa: CASSSEPAGARNQPQHF
cdr3_nt: TGTGCCAGCAGTTCAGAACCTGCCGGGGCACGAAATCAGCCCCAGCATTTT

d_call: TRBD2
j_call: TRBJ2-2
clone_size: .
v_call: TRBV7-3
cdr3_aa: CASSPLGLAGNTGELFF
cdr3_nt: TGTGCCAGCAGCCCTCTGGGGCTAGCGGGGAACACCGGGGAGCTGTTTTTT

d_call: .
j_call: TRBJ2-3
clone_size: once
v_call: TRBV3-1/TRBV3-2
cdr3_aa: CASSQDRFAGAMYF
cdr3_nt: TGTGCCAGCAGCCAAGATCGGTTCGCAGGCGCTATGTATTTT

d_call: .
j_call: TRBJ1-1
clone_size: once
v_call: TRBV5-4
cdr3_aa: CASSLERRTEAFF
cdr3_nt: TGTGCCAGCAGCTTGGAAAGGAGAACTGAAGCTTTCTTT

d_call: .
j_call: TRBJ2-1
clone_size: .
v_call: TRBV29-1
cdr3_aa: CSVVSQGNEQFF
cdr3_nt: TGCAGCGTTGTATCCCAGGGCAATGAGCAGTTCTTC

d_call: TRBD1
j_call: TRBJ2-3
clone_size: .
v_call: TRBV5-1
cdr3_aa: CASSLDRGTDTQYF
cdr3_nt: TGCGCCAGCAGCTTGGACAGGGGAACAGATACGCAGTATTTT

d_call: TRBD2
j_call: TRBJ2-3
clone_size: .
v_call: TRBV5-1
cdr3_aa: CASSLAGGTDTQYF
cdr3_nt: TGCGCCAGCAGCCTAGCGGGAGGCACAGATACGCAGTATTTT

d_call: TRBD2
j_call: TRBJ2-1
clone_size: .
v_call: TRBV15
cdr3_aa: CATTNRQNSGYNEQFF
cdr3_nt: TGTGCCACCACAAACCGTCAGAATAGCGGGTACAATGAGCAGTTCTTC

d_call: TRBD1
j_call: TRBJ1-2
clone_size: .
v_call: TRBV13
cdr3_aa: CASSFTGEGNGHTF
cdr3_nt: TGTGCCAGCAGTTTCACAGGGGAAGGAAATGGCCACACCTTC

d_call: .
j_call: TRBJ2-5
clone_size: .
v_call: TRBV4-1
cdr3_aa: CASSQEGLGETQYF
cdr3_nt: TGCGCCAGCAGCCAAGAGGGGCTTGGGGAGACCCAGTACTTC

d_call: .
j_call: TRBJ1-1
clone_size: .
v_call: TRBV28
cdr3_aa: CASSPPGSYTEAFF
cdr3_nt: TGTGCCAGCTCCCCCCCGGGGTCCTACACTGAAGCTTTCTTT

d_call: TRBD1
j_call: TRBJ1-1
clone_size: .
v_call: TRBV2
cdr3_aa: CASGLTGAAVVRETEAFF
cdr3_nt: TGTGCCAGCGGGCTGACAGGGGCCGCGGTGGTGAGGGAGACTGAAGCTTTCTTT

d_call: .
j_call: TRBJ1-1
clone_size: .
v_call: TRBV5-1
cdr3_aa: CASSLGQPNTEAFF
cdr3_nt: TGCGCCAGCAGCTTGGGTCAACCAAACACTGAAGCTTTCTTT

d_call: TRBD1
j_call: TRBJ1-1
clone_size: .
v_call: TRBV18
cdr3_aa: CASFATWDRGSPEAFF
cdr3_nt: TGTGCCAGCTTCGCCACCTGGGACAGGGGGAGCCCTGAAGCTTTCTTT

d_call: .
j_call: TRBJ2-5
clone_size: .
v_call: TRBV5-1
cdr3_aa: CASSSQGLEETQYF
cdr3_nt: TGCGCCAGCAGCTCACAGGGACTTGAAGAGACCCAGTACTTC

d_call: .
j_call: TRBJ1-1
clone_size: .
v_call: TRBV10-3
cdr3_aa: CAISASGNTEAFF
cdr3_nt: TGTGCCATCAGTGCTTCGGGGAACACTGAAGCTTTCTTT

d_call: TRBD1
j_call: TRBJ2-1
clone_size: .
v_call: TRBV5-1
cdr3_aa: CASSYGQGNEQFF
cdr3_nt: TGCGCCAGCAGCTACGGACAGGGCAATGAGCAGTTCTTC

d_call: .
j_call: TRBJ1-5
clone_size: once
v_call: TRBV28
cdr3_aa: CASSFLGGTQPQHF
cdr3_nt: TGTGCCAGCAGTTTCCTCGGGGGCACTCAGCCCCAGCATTTT

d_call: .
j_call: TRBJ1-2
clone_size: .
v_call: TRBV28
cdr3_aa: CASSPTRYGYTF
cdr3_nt: TGTGCCAGCAGTCCAACACGCTATGGCTACACCTTC

d_call: TRBD1
j_call: TRBJ1-5
clone_size: .
v_call: TRBV24-1
cdr3_aa: CATSEGTGYQPQHF
cdr3_nt: TGTGCCACCAGTGAAGGGACAGGGTATCAGCCCCAGCATTTT

d_call: .
j_call: TRBJ2-5
clone_size: once
v_call: TRBV4-3
cdr3_aa: CASSQNGGGSTGQETQYF
cdr3_nt: TGCGCCAGCAGCCAGAATGGAGGGGGGTCGACAGGGCAAGAGACCCAGTACTTC

d_call: TRBD1
j_call: TRBJ2-7
clone_size: .
v_call: TRBV6-2/TRBV6-3
cdr3_aa: CASSRSGTGGDEQYF
cdr3_nt: TGTGCCAGCAGTCGATCGGGGACAGGGGGCGACGAGCAGTACTTC

d_call: .
j_call: TRBJ2-2
clone_size: .
v_call: TRBV5-1
cdr3_aa: CASSLSVNTGELFF
cdr3_nt: TGCGCCAGCAGCTTAAGCGTTAACACCGGGGAGCTGTTTTTT

d_call: .
j_call: TRBJ2-1
clone_size: .
v_call: TRBV3-1/TRBV3-2
cdr3_aa: CASSPNFGGDEQFF
cdr3_nt: TGTGCCAGCAGCCCCAACTTCGGGGGCGATGAGCAGTTCTTC

d_call: .
j_call: TRBJ1-1
clone_size: .
v_call: TRBV6-5
cdr3_aa: CASSYEGDAEAFF
cdr3_nt: TGTGCCAGCAGTTACGAGGGGGACGCTGAAGCTTTCTTT

d_call: .
j_call: TRBJ1-2
clone_size: .
v_call: TRBV3-1/TRBV3-2
cdr3_aa: CASSHPLGDTAF
cdr3_nt: TGTGCCAGCAGCCACCCCCTGGGCGACACTGCCTTC

d_call: TRBD2
j_call: TRBJ2-1
clone_size: .
v_call: TRBV3-1/TRBV3-2
cdr3_aa: CASSPFLAGVANEQFF
cdr3_nt: TGTGCCAGCAGCCCTTTTCTAGCGGGGGTGGCCAATGAGCAGTTCTTC

d_call: TRBD2
j_call: TRBJ2-1
clone_size: .
v_call: TRBV6-5
cdr3_aa: CASSRAGGSYNEQFF
cdr3_nt: TGTGCCAGCAGTCGCGCGGGGGGCTCCTACAATGAGCAGTTCTTC

d_call: TRBD2
j_call: TRBJ2-5
clone_size: .
v_call: TRBV7-9
cdr3_aa: CAPGPAGWGETQYF
cdr3_nt: TGTGCCCCAGGGCCAGCGGGGTGGGGCGAGACCCAGTACTTC

d_call: .
j_call: TRBJ2-3
clone_size: once
v_call: TRBV5-1
cdr3_aa: CASSSGTPMDTQYF
cdr3_nt: TGCGCCAGCAGCTCCGGGACTCCCATGGATACGCAGTATTTT

d_call: .
j_call: TRBJ1-5
clone_size: .
v_call: TRBV13
cdr3_aa: CASSTRQSLSSQHF
cdr3_nt: TGTGCCAGCAGCACCCGACAGAGCCTCTCGTCCCAGCATTTT

d_call: TRBD1
j_call: TRBJ1-1
clone_size: .
v_call: TRBV25-1
cdr3_aa: CASSEKTGRYTEAFF
cdr3_nt: TGTGCCAGCAGTGAGAAGACAGGGCGGTACACTGAAGCTTTCTTT

d_call: .
j_call: TRBJ1-1
clone_size: once
v_call: TRBV28
cdr3_aa: CASYREVTEAFF
cdr3_nt: TGTGCCAGCTACAGGGAGGTCACTGAAGCTTTCTTT

d_call: .
j_call: TRBJ2-5
clone_size: once
v_call: TRBV29-1
cdr3_aa: CSGRGASRETQYF
cdr3_nt: TGCAGCGGGAGGGGGGCGAGTAGGGAGACCCAGTACTTC